Reported below is one T cell receptor (beta chain). There are a few counts of this clone. Its antigen specificity is not known. No base quality information exists; no much larger clone differs at one position. Library generation was performed with the immunoSEQ multiplex PCR assay. For the multiplex PCR, a mixture combining 60 forward primers for TCR Vbeta segments and 13 reverse primers for TCR Jbeta segments was used. A multiplex PCR assay on genomic DNA amplified the CDR3 region of rearranged TCR beta genes. Amplified TCR beta libraries were sequenced as 87-base-pair reads on the Illumina HiSeq System. Per the authors' processing: Across the 666 repertoires, a later analysis counted some 80 million unique TCR beta chains, roughly 11 million of which were shared by at least two donors. To remove PCR and sequencing errors, raw reads were error-corrected and collapsed into unique sequences using a nearest-neighbor algorithm that merged closely related sequences. V, D and J gene segments were assigned by aligning CDR3 sequences to IMGT reference sequences. Each retained sequence needed at least a six-nucleotide match to both a V gene segment and a J gene segment. Rearrangements were classified as productive when the CDR3 lacked stop codons and remained in frame with V and J, and all other rearrangements were classified as non-productive. CDR3 was defined by IMGT convention, running from the second conserved V-encoded cysteine to the conserved J-encoded phenylalanine. In an earlier analysis of around 540 of the donors, sequences lacking an unambiguous match to a single V gene segment were excluded. In an earlier analysis of 587 of the donors, a V segment was called functional when productive rearrangements were above 56.7%, and segregating when the standard deviation between donors exceeded 5%. A statistical classification framework was built for diagnosing cytomegalovirus status from the catalog of TCR beta chain sequences. V and J gene assignment, in a later analysis, came from comparing TCR nucleotide sequences with IMGT/GENE-DB human TR gene sequences. In a later analysis, CDR3 sequences and most-parsimonious VDJ recombination scenarios were assigned using the TCRdist pipeline. In a later analysis, each TCR beta chain was defined by its CDR3 amino acid sequence together with its V-gene family, and reads without a unique V-gene family were excluded. In a later analysis, a few hundred highly shared, low-generation-probability nucleotide sequences were removed to address suspected cross-contamination and a sequencing artifact. For each public chain, a later analysis derived a clonal expansion index from normalized ranks of inferred template counts within each repertoire. A later analysis computed generation probabilities with a VDJ recombination model fitted to out-of-frame rearrangements, and checked the results against IGoR. Hypergeometric tests were used in a later analysis to score TCR-TCR, TCR-HLA and TCR-CMV co-occurrence, with a repertoire-size bias correction applied to the TCR pairs. In a later analysis, false discovery rates were estimated by permuting HLA or CMV assignments 20 times. In a later analysis, co-occurring TCRs were grouped using DBSCAN, with TCRdist sequence similarity added in when clustering inside HLA-allele-positive subsets. Co-occurrence clustering excluded repertoires with fewer than 30,000 or more than 120,000 public chains, plus five with anomalous nucleotide sharing. In its TCRdb copy, this immuneACCESS table keeps in-frame sequences only and misses some clones. Where compared with another copy, unresolved V genes explain less than half of these, and the others have no known cause. V and J calls and clone size are copied from that table; D and trimming were computed from the DNA. This sample gives 130,000 to 150,000 clones in total; roughly four fifths of them show up just once. Of the sample, around 14% is held by the ten largest clones.

These data originate in a study of cytomegalovirus exposure and HLA in healthy donors (dated by TCRdb to 2017 to 2019). For the wider study: An earlier analysis of some 550 of the donors reported 250 to 300 Gb of sequence data and more than 90 million unique TCR beta sequences from some 180 million T cells. An early release that covered 640 HLA-typed donors contained approximately 290 gigabases of sequencing data and 65 million to 100 million unique TCR sequences. Among the roughly 400 genotyped donors, around 79% belonged to the genetic ancestry cluster associated with self-reported Caucasian donors. The study aimed to test whether signatures of past pathogen exposure could be identified by cataloging public T cell receptors. The study profiled the T cell repertoires of some 610 subjects by immunosequencing and related them to cytomegalovirus serostatus. Besides the first cohort of roughly 700 subjects, a separate validation cohort made up of over 100 different subjects was used. High-throughput TCR immunosequencing, statistical association of individual TCRs with disease status, and machine learning were combined to predict cytomegalovirus infection status. In a later analysis, previously published TCR beta repertoires from some 640 donors were re-analyzed and high-resolution HLA genotyping was added so that TCR occurrence patterns could be studied. Rather than drawing on any new phenotypic data, the later analysis identified candidate immune exposures from TCR beta sequences and the way those sequences occurred across donors. An earlier analysis of roughly 600 of the donors used high-throughput TCR beta sequencing to judge whether each TCR beta V gene segment behaved as functional or pseudogenic. Donor age, sex, ethnicity and CMV serostatus were compiled alongside the repertoire data. Genome-wide SNP genotypes for about 55% of the 666 donors were used in a later genetic analysis, which treated that subset as a discovery cohort. Every repertoire in the discovery cohort had been generated on one and the same sequencing platform. HLA typing included class I and class II loci at four-digit resolution. The number of typed donors differed by locus: about 620-640 for A, B, C, DRB1 and DQB1; some 500 for DQA1; about 600 for DPA1; and roughly 490 for DPB1. Roughly five DR-DQ haplotypes were handled as single units for association and clustering, since linkage in the cohort was strong. On average, about 200,000 unique TCR beta nucleotide sequences were sequenced per donor among 398 genotyped donors of the cohort, with 15% to 20% of those sequences being non-productive. Study-level results and caveats: A later analysis found that most CMV-associated TCR beta chains appeared HLA-restricted, with HLA associations seemingly driven largely by CMV exposure. A later analysis associated 16,951 TCR beta sequences with specific HLA alleles at a false discovery rate of 0.05. A further reported finding was that TCR beta sequences accurately predicted the HLA-A and HLA-B alleles for most subjects in the first cohort. A later genetic analysis reported fewer N-insertions in productive TCRs among donors in an Asian-associated ancestry cluster than the approximately 700-donor mean. According to the authors, the approach could potentially be generalized to other disease states and immunological phenotypes. Correlated functional status among segregating V segments might be attributable to linkage disequilibrium, but an unknown experimental factor could not be ruled out. The cohort was sequenced for TCR beta chains only, and without alpha or paired-chain data the features that could be detected were limited. Most TCR sequences were seen in very few donors, while some public TCRs were found in many individuals. In the study, 150 to 200 TCR beta chains were listed as associated with cytomegalovirus. HLA typing was unavailable for some donors at each locus, so association tests used only the typed subset. The sequencing pipeline was judged likely to have produced a cluster of highly shared sequence variants as a technical artifact. Fewer than 20 rarely observed V segments, including chromosome 9 orphons, were excluded from the earlier analysis of almost 600 of the donors because counts were too low. Sequencing depth was assumed to be roughly uniform across donors in the presence/absence analyses, though that assumption may not hold. The only immune exposure information available for the cohort was CMV serostatus. In a later genetic analysis, a missense DCLRE1C variant was associated with V-gene and J-gene trimming of TCR beta chains, and the association was replicated in an independent cohort. When HLA alleles, especially DR and DQ, strongly co-occurred, attributing TCR associations to individual alleles was difficult. An earlier analysis of some 560 of the donors showed that most TCR beta V segments appeared in productive rearrangements either about 87% or about 30% of the time, which broadly matched IMGT annotations. Three of the identified cytomegalovirus-associated TCR beta chains were confirmed in vitro to be specific for cytomegalovirus antigens. In a later analysis, HLA-associated TCR beta chains showed more clonal expansion and lower generation probabilities than non-associated chains that were equally common. In a later analysis, the rate of TCR association differed among HLA loci, with DRB1 alleles having the most associated TCRs and HLA-C alleles having the fewest. In both the original and validation cohorts, the classifier was reported to diagnose cytomegalovirus status with high specificity and sensitivity. Several of the top co-occurrence clusters appeared to be linked to parvovirus B19, influenza, CMV and Epstein-Barr virus, according to a later analysis.

The cohort consisted of 666 healthy bone marrow donors. Cohort members were all nominally healthy when sampled, although unrecorded immune exposures were likely present. CMV serostatus was recorded as positive for about 300 and negative for about half of the 666 cohort members, whereas no CMV serostatus was recorded for the donor in question. A peripheral blood sample was collected from each donor, and TCR beta sequencing was performed on peripheral blood mononuclear cells. Genomic DNA extraction from the blood cell samples was performed with the Qiagen DNeasy Blood Extraction Kit. Sequencing was done on a sample of PBMCs. The clonotype was recovered from a human donor in good health.

The base sequence is TGCGCCAGCAGCTTGGCTAGCGAAAACAATGAGCAGTTCTTC. Protein translation: CASSLASENNEQFF. In this chain, TRBV5-1 is recombined with TRBJ2-1, and perhaps TRBD2 as D gene, on 6 matching bases. V is shortened by 0 bases, J by 5 bases, and the region joining them spans 9 bases. The CDR3, from cysteine to phenylalanine, totals 14 residues. Solely the CDR3 DNA is kept, with 42 bases framed from the first base. For CDR1 and CDR2, the germline V gene lists SGHRS and YFSETQ.